These T cell receptor beta chains were read from a single sample in a study of cytomegalovirus exposure and HLA in healthy donors. The repertoire was sequenced with immunoSEQ multiplex PCR; TCRdb's copy has only in-frame clones and lacks some. The sample lists approximately 200,000 clones, approximately 82% seen once, with around 15% in the top ten. The source material was PBMCs. These TCRs come from a woman aged 25 to 39 in good health and CMV-seropositive. Each CDR3 is given with its conserved first and last residue. Fields, in order: J gene, V gene, D gene, clone size, CDR3 length, CDR3 protein, CDR3 DNA. The D gene is left open where the match is weak. Expanded clones get a size class; other rows say once, few or many, or leave the size out.

TRBJ2-1	TRBV29-1	.	.	14	CSVNAGQPTREQFF	TGCAGCGTTAACGCGGGACAGCCTACTCGAGAGCAGTTCTTC
TRBJ2-3	TRBV9	TRBD2	.	16	CASSVGSGRVADTQYF	TGTGCCAGCAGCGTAGGAAGCGGGAGGGTCGCAGATACGCAGTATTTT
TRBJ1-4	TRBV2	.	.	13	CASSWGGNEKLFF	TGTGCCAGCAGTTGGGGGGGGAACGAAAAACTGTTTTTT
TRBJ2-1	TRBV19	TRBD2	.	15	CASTGLGGRGNEQFF	TGTGCCAGTACCGGCTTAGGCGGGAGGGGCAATGAGCAGTTCTTC
TRBJ2-3	TRBV7-9	TRBD1	once	16	CASSPRTGFITDTQYF	TGTGCCAGCAGCCCCAGGACAGGGTTCATCACAGATACGCAGTATTTT
TRBJ1-1	TRBV5-6	TRBD1	.	15	CASSFLDRMNTEAFF	TGTGCCAGCAGCTTTTTGGACAGGATGAACACTGAAGCTTTCTTT
TRBJ2-7	TRBV19	TRBD2	.	12	CASSIQRGEQYF	TGTGCCAGTAGTATTCAGCGGGGCGAGCAGTACTTC
TRBJ1-1	TRBV29-1	TRBD1	.	13	CSVRTGLDTEAFF	TGCAGCGTTAGGACAGGGTTGGACACTGAAGCTTTCTTT
TRBJ1-5	TRBV28	.	.	17	CASSPSGSSSINQPQHF	TGTGCCAGCAGCCCCTCGGGGTCTTCTTCTATCAATCAGCCCCAGCATTTT
TRBJ2-4	TRBV9	TRBD2	.	14	CASSGLAGRNIQYF	TGTGCCAGCAGCGGACTAGCGGGAAGGAATATTCAGTACTTC
TRBJ1-2	TRBV9	TRBD1	.	16	CASSVAFGQGDYGYTF	TGTGCCAGCAGCGTAGCTTTCGGGCAGGGGGACTATGGCTACACCTTC
TRBJ2-1	TRBV6-5	.	.	13	CASSISGGNEQFF	TGTGCCAGCAGCATCTCCGGGGGCAATGAGCAGTTCTTC
TRBJ2-7	TRBV15	TRBD2	.	15	CATSSLLAGGPAQYF	TGTGCCACCAGCAGCCTTTTAGCGGGAGGGCCAGCGCAGTACTTC
TRBJ2-7	TRBV7-8	TRBD1	.	17	CASSPTTYGQGAYEQYF	TGTGCCAGCAGCCCCACTACTTACGGACAGGGCGCCTACGAGCAGTACTTC
TRBJ2-7	TRBV2	TRBD2	.	14	CASRSGGPPYEQYF	TGTGCCAGCAGGTCGGGAGGGCCTCCCTACGAGCAGTACTTC
TRBJ1-1	TRBV28	.	once	12	CASRAPNTEAFF	TGTGCCAGCAGGGCACCGAACACTGAAGCTTTCTTT
TRBJ1-2	TRBV7-9	TRBD1	.	15	CASCNWDRRNYGYTF	TGTGCCAGCTGCAACTGGGACAGGAGAAACTATGGCTACACCTTC
TRBJ1-1	TRBV19	.	.	13	CASSIPGNTEAFF	TGTGCCAGTAGTATACCCGGGAACACTGAAGCTTTCTTT
TRBJ2-1	TRBV18	TRBD2	.	16	CASSLRLAGINNEQFF	TGTGCCAGCTCACTTAGACTAGCGGGAATTAACAATGAGCAGTTCTTC
TRBJ1-5	TRBV28	.	.	12	CASSFQSQPQHF	TGTGCCAGCAGTTTCCAGTCTCAGCCCCAGCATTTT
TRBJ2-2	TRBV5-1	.	.	14	CASSAETDLGELFF	TGCGCCAGCAGTGCTGAGACAGACCTCGGGGAGCTGTTTTTT
TRBJ1-5	TRBV11-3	TRBD1	.	16	CASSLGGTGFNQPQHF	TGTGCCAGCAGCTTAGGAGGGACAGGGTTCAATCAGCCCCAGCATTTT
TRBJ2-1	TRBV19	.	.	14	CASSMHGTYNEQFF	TGTGCCAGTAGTATGCACGGGACCTACAATGAGCAGTTCTTC
TRBJ1-2	TRBV30	.	.	12	CAREGEHYGYTF	TGTGCCAGGGAGGGTGAGCACTATGGCTACACCTTC
TRBJ2-2	TRBV2	TRBD2	.	15	CASRGTSGSPGELFF	TGTGCCAGCAGGGGGACTAGCGGGAGCCCCGGGGAGCTGTTTTTT
TRBJ1-2	TRBV7-8	.	.	15	CASGNRAVLDYGYTF	TGTGCCAGCGGTAATCGTGCGGTACTTGACTATGGCTACACCTTC